This passage covers 17 T cell receptor beta chains from one sample sequenced in a study of T cell changes during pregnancy in multiple sclerosis. Generated by immunoSEQ multiplex PCR, the TCRdb table keeps only in-frame clones and is missing some. The sample gives 70,000 to 75,000 clones, around 94% of which show up once; approximately 2.1% is in the top ten. The sample was peripheral blood, taken in the second trimester of pregnancy. These receptors were taken from a female donor in good health, enrolled as a control in a pregnancy study.

The V gene is TRBV27, the J gene TRBJ1-3; D unresolved. This CDR3 has 14 amino acids. Germline CDR1 and CDR2: MNHEY and SMNVEV (reference sequence). The V end lost 4 bases, the J end lost 3 bases, and 10 bases lay between the germline ends. The CDR3 nucleotides read TGTGCCAGCAGTTCCCGTATTAGTGGAAACACCATATATTTT. The encoded protein is CASSSRISGNTIYF.

The rearrangement links TRBV9 to TRBJ2-7; TRBD2 aligns across 9 bases. Trimming at V came to 4 bases and at J to 3 bases, leaving 8 bases not matched to a gene. The CDR3 extends over 15 amino acids. CDR1 SGDLS and CDR2 YYNGEE come from the germline V gene. CDR3 sequence reads: CASSPEVSGGYEQYF. The DNA for the CDR3 is TGTGCCAGCAGCCCAGAGGTTAGCGGGGGCTACGAGCAGTACTTC.

The chain uses TRBV7-2 and TRBJ1-6, with unresolved D. This CDR3 region has 16 residues. V shed 1 base and J shed 6 bases, with 13 bases lying between them. In germline, CDR1 is SGHTA, CDR2 FQGNSA. This CDR3 reads CASSLVAPGPNSPLHF. The CDR3 region has the DNA TGTGCCAGCAGCTTAGTTGCCCCAGGTCCTAATTCACCCCTCCACTTT.

V gene TRBV7-3 combines with J gene TRBJ1-1, with D perhaps TRBD1 (5 bases). This CDR3 is built from 15 residues. Germline V gene sequence: CDR1 SGHTA, CDR2 FQGTGA. V was pared by 5 bases and J by 3 bases, with 16 bases between. CDR3 in DNA: TGTGCCAGCAGCCCATGGGGGGTTGAGGACACTGAAGCTTTCTTT. This sequence encodes CASSPWGVEDTEAFF.

The rearrangement uses TRBV9 and TRBJ2-7, with 11 positions matching TRBD2. This CDR3 comprises 16 residues. Germline loops: CDR1 SGDLS, CDR2 YYNGEE. The ends lost 0 bases at V and 3 bases at J; junction bases unmatched: 5. This CDR3 is CASSVAASGGYYEQYF. The CDR3 bases are TGTGCCAGCAGCGTAGCGGCTAGCGGGGGGTACTACGAGCAGTACTTC.

The rearrangement links TRBV30 to TRBJ1-3, with a possible D match to TRBD1 (6 bases). Trimming left V 5 bases short and J 0 bases short, with 8 bases between. CDR1 is GTSNPN, CDR2 SVGIG, per germline (reference sequence). The CDR3 loop spans 13 amino acids. CDR3 coding DNA: TGTGCCTGGCAGGGGAACTCTGGAAACACCATATATTTT. The encoded protein is CAWQGNSGNTIYF.

The sample holds a few counts of this clone. The V gene is TRBV6-5, the J gene TRBJ1-2; 9 nucleotides line up with TRBD1. J lost 2 bases, V lost 2 bases, and 3 bases had no gene match. The CDR3 sequence is 15 residues long. Germline V lookup: CDR1 MNHEY, CDR2 SVGAGI. The CDR3 coding sequence is TGTGCCAGCAGTTACACCGGGACAGGGAACTATGGCTACACCTTC. Its protein is CASSYTGTGNYGYTF.

The chain has TRBV5-6 and TRBJ1-2; TRBD1 agrees at 7 bases. This CDR3 contains 15 residues. Germline values: CDR1 SGHDT, CDR2 YYEEEE. The V and J ends lost 4 bases and 7 bases, in that order; junction bases with no gene match: 13. CDR3 in DNA: TGTGCCAGCAGCCCTCTTGCTGACAGGGCGGGTGGCTACACCTTC. Encoded protein: CASSPLADRAGGYTF. Filled out from reference TRBV5-6 and TRBJ1-2, the complete variable domain reads DAGVTQSPTHLIKTRGQQVTLRCSPKSGHDTVSWYQQALGQGPQFIFQYYEEEERQRGNFPDRFSGHQFPNYSSELNVNALLLGDSALYLCASSPLADRAGGYTFGSGTRLTVV.

This chain uses TRBV6-5 with TRBJ1-5, with TRBD1 matching 7 bases. Germline CDR1 MNHEY, CDR2 SVGAGI. After removal of 5 bases from V and 0 bases from J, the junction contained 1 base not matched to a gene. The CDR3 totals 14 residues. The CDR3 nucleotides are TGTGCCAGCAGTAGGGACAGTAGCAATCAGCCCCAGCATTTT. It yields the protein CASSRDSSNQPQHF.

The CDR3 loop is CASSQAVPLQGPNTEAFF. The CDR3 coding sequence is TGCGCCAGCAGCCAAGCGGTTCCGCTGCAGGGGCCGAACACTGAAGCTTTCTTT. The genes are TRBV4-1 and TRBJ1-1; D may be TRBD1 (6 bases). Germline V gives CDR1 MGHRA, CDR2 YSYEKL. V dropped 1 base and J dropped 1 base, with 19 bases sitting between them. The CDR3 is 18 amino acids.

The chain couples TRBV7-8 to TRBJ1-1; no clear D. There are 13 residues in the CDR3. Trimming cost V 3 bases and J 0 bases, with 5 bases left between them. The germline V gene has CDR1 SGHVS and CDR2 FQNEAQ. The CDR3 DNA reads TGTGCCAGCAGCTTCAGATTGAACACTGAAGCTTTCTTT. It is translated as CASSFRLNTEAFF.

The chain employs TRBV27 and TRBJ1-6; TRBD1 might be the D (5 bases). V dropped 7 bases and J dropped 10 bases, with 14 bases sitting between them. This CDR3 region has 13 residues. Germline CDR1 reads MNHEY; CDR2 reads SMNVEV (reference sequence). The CDR3 spells CASNPGGRSPLHF. The CDR3 nucleotides are TGTGCCAGCAATCCTGGGGGGAGATCACCCCTCCACTTT.

This rearrangement joins TRBV28 to TRBJ2-7, with D tentatively TRBD2 (7 bases). Per the germline V gene, CDR1 is MDHEN and CDR2 is SYDVKM. The V and J ends lost 7 bases and 2 bases respectively, with 15 bases between them. The CDR3 has 14 residues. CDR3: CASTWEGGAYEQYF. In nucleotides, the CDR3 is TGTGCCAGCACCTGGGAGGGGGGAGCCTACGAGCAGTACTTC.

V is TRBV7-2 and J is TRBJ1-6; D is uncertain. Per the germline V gene, CDR1 is SGHTA and CDR2 is FQGNSA. The CDR3 covers 14 residues. The V gene lost 0 bases and the J gene lost 9 bases, with 9 bases spanning the gap. The CDR3 coding sequence is TGTGCCAGCAGCTTAGCCCAGGCCCTTTCACCCCTCCACTTT. Its protein is CASSLAQALSPLHF.

The J gene is TRBJ2-7, the V gene TRBV6-1, with D maybe TRBD1 (6 bases). The CDR3 consists of 15 residues. The germline gives CDR1 MNHNS, CDR2 SASEGT. The V gene lost 5 bases and the J gene lost 1 base, with 15 bases spanning the gap. CDR3 DNA sequence: TGTGCCAGCAGTAAACTGCGACAGGAGTCCTACGAGCAGTACTTC. It is translated as CASSKLRQESYEQYF.

The genes are TRBV12-2 and TRBJ2-3; the DNA was not compared with TRBD1, the D call given in the table. TRBV12-2 is labeled a pseudogene. The CDR3 contains 15 residues. The CDR3 nucleotides read TGTGCAAGTCGCTTTCGGGACAGGGGCACAGATACGCAGTATTTT. Protein: CASRFRDRGTDTQYF.

CDR3 loop: CASTATGMNTEAFF. The CDR3 region has the DNA TGTGCCAGCACCGCGACGGGTATGAACACTGAAGCTTTCTTT. V is TRBV6-5 and J is TRBJ1-1; D is ambiguous. This CDR3 contains 14 residues. CDR1 is MNHEY, CDR2 SVGAGI, per germline. V lost 7 bases to trimming and J lost 0 bases, with 12 bases between them.